The subject of this entry is one TCR beta chain. The data belong to a study of blood T cell repertoires in COVID-19. Study-level information: Material from acute and convalescent COVID-19 was sourced from the United States, Italy and Spain.

Authors' methods: Estimation of nucleated cell counts was performed using reference gene primer amplification. Sequenced by immunoSEQ multiplex PCR; TCRdb stores in-frame clones only, minus some. That table is the source of V, J and clone size, and D and trimming were worked out from the DNA. Of 250,000 to 300,000 clones in the sample, around 90% were seen once. This CDR3 contains 13 residues. V lost 6 bases and J lost 6, with 12 bases in between. CDR1 is SNHLY, CDR2 FYNNEI, per germline. The gene calls are TRBV2 and TRBJ1-5; D not resolved. Sequencing was done on a sample of PBMCs or T cells enriched from blood (not recorded which). The receptor was isolated from a woman aged 25 to 39 who had recovered from COVID-19. Here the CDR3 reads CASRLRGGQPQHF. The CDR3 bases are TGTGCCAGCAGACTCCGGGGAGGTCAGCCCCAGCATTTT.